This T cell receptor beta chain was sequenced during a study of OX40 agonist ivuxolimab in advanced cancers. The overall study: Among those enrolled, mean age was around 60 years (range 23 to 79) and 82.7% were male. People who had prior anti-PD-1, anti-PD-L1 or anti-CTLA-4 therapy could take part, and around 40% had some.

Autoimmune disease history or systemic immunosuppression led to patient exclusion. Study observations and caveats: Those patients achieving a partial response at 0.1-3.0 mg/kg showed among the lowest clonal expansion.

Of note for this clone: As yet, its antigen is unknown.

The V gene's germline CDR1 is DFQATT and CDR2 SNEGSKA (reference sequence). Trimming pared 2 bases from V and 5 bases from J, leaving 7 bases between. CDR3 length: 11 amino acids. Clones were sequenced by immunoSEQ multiplex PCR, and TCRdb holds only the in-frame ones, with some missing. The table shows 78,000 or so clones, with approximately 90% occurring only once. This clonotype was obtained from an adult with an advanced solid tumor such as melanoma, head and neck, liver or kidney cancer. The material sequenced was CD4+ or CD8+ T cells sorted from blood, taken in a trial of the OX40 agonist ivuxolimab. J is TRBJ2-7 and V is TRBV20-1; D gene unclear. The CDR3 nucleotides are TGCAGTGCTAGAATCCAAAACGAGCAGTACTTC. Translating gives CSARIQNEQYF.